Presented here are 10 T cell receptor beta chains from one specimen sequenced in a study of blood T cells in healthy people across ages (dated by TCRdb to the mid-2010s). The library was generated by 5' RACE. The listed sequencing device is Illumina HiSeq 2500. The second PCR ran for about 6 to 12 cycles and used a J-beta primer mix along with a sample-barcoded 5' primer. Using fastp at Q25 and MiXCR, TCRdb reprocessed the public reads and kept productive beta chains. One record per CDR3 amino acid sequence lists the most common genes and DNA. This sample is represented by roughly 2 million distinct CDR3 sequences; about 50% of them were singletons. Over 2% of the sample is held by the ten biggest clonotypes. Material: blood. The receptors shown here come from a woman aged 40 to 50 in good health.

The chain uses TRBV12-3 or TRBV12-4 and TRBJ2-5; 9 bases agree with TRBD2. This CDR3 has 15 residues. The V and J ends lost 2 bases and 4 bases, in that order; junction bases with no gene match: 5. The CDR3 is CASSLWAGGTETQYF. In DNA, the CDR3 is TGTGCCAGCAGTTTATGGGCGGGGGGGACAGAGACCCAGTACTTC.

This rearrangement joins TRBV27 to TRBJ2-1; D tentatively fits TRBD1 or TRBD2 (6 bases each). The germline V gene has CDR1 MNHEY and CDR2 SMNVEV (reference sequence). The V gene lost 6 bases and the J gene lost 3 bases, with 15 bases spanning the gap. This CDR3 region has 15 residues. CDR3 residues: CASSRGTPYYNEQFF. The CDR3 coding sequence is TGTGCCAGCAGCCGGGGGACACCATACTACAATGAGCAGTTCTTC.

This chain connects TRBV20-1 to TRBJ2-1, with TRBD2 as a possible D gene (7 bases). The CDR3 extends over 15 amino acids. Per the germline V gene, CDR1 is DFQATT and CDR2 is SNEGSKA (reference sequence). V was cut by 6 bases and J by 3 bases, with 18 bases left in between. CDR3 residues: CSAQGPGGLYNEQFF. The DNA for the CDR3 is TGCAGTGCGCAGGGACCGGGGGGCCTCTACAATGAGCAGTTCTTC.

A few counts support this clonotype. The rearrangement uses TRBV20-1 and TRBJ1-2; TRBD1 is a possible D gene (5 bases). This CDR3 spans 12 amino acids. V lost 5 bases and J 3 bases, leaving 10 bases between the germline ends. Germline CDR1 is DFQATT and CDR2 is SNEGSKA (reference sequence). The CDR3 nucleotides are TGCAGTGCTGGCGGGGCCGACTATGGCTACACCTTC. It encodes CSAGGADYGYTF.

The chain links TRBV20-1 to TRBJ1-6; 8 bases fit TRBD1. The CDR3 consists of 14 residues. Trimming at V came to 5 bases and at J to 8 bases, leaving 8 bases not matched to a gene. Germline CDR1 and CDR2: DFQATT and SNEGSKA (reference sequence). CDR3 bases: TGCAGTGCTTACGGACAGGGAAAGGATTCACCCCTCCACTTT. Its translation is CSAYGQGKDSPLHF.

DNA for the CDR3: TGCGCCAGCAGCTTGGCCGGGACTAGCTTGGATACGCAGTATTTT. Its protein product is CASSLAGTSLDTQYF. This chain connects TRBV5-1 to TRBJ2-3; TRBD2 aligns across 9 bases. The CDR3 is made up of 15 amino acids. The V segment lost 0 bases and the J segment 6 bases; nucleotides outside the gene matches: 5. Germline CDR1 SGHRS, CDR2 YFSETQ.

V is TRBV28 and J is TRBJ2-3; D perhaps matches TRBD2 (5 bases). In germline, CDR1 is MDHEN, CDR2 SYDVKM. The CDR3 has 14 amino acids. V was pared by 3 bases and J by 8 bases, with 15 bases between. The DNA of the CDR3 is TGTGCCAGCAGTTTTCGCGGCTCCGCGGGTACGCAGTATTTT. This sequence encodes CASSFRGSAGTQYF.

This rearrangement joins TRBV7-2 to TRBJ1-5; 10 bases map to TRBD1. V shed 5 bases, J shed 4 bases, and the junction held 5 bases outside the gene matches. Germline V gene data show CDR1 as SGHTA and CDR2 as FQGNSA. The CDR3 contains 15 residues. CDR3 sequence (DNA): TGTGCCAGCAGCCGGACAGGGGGGCAGAATCAGCCCCAGCATTTT. It encodes CASSRTGGQNQPQHF.

This clonotype has a handful of counts. The chain has TRBV7-9 and TRBJ2-1; 14 positions match TRBD2. This CDR3 region has 18 residues. J lost 2 bases, V lost 5 bases, and 8 bases had no gene match. The germline V gene encodes CDR1 SEHNR and CDR2 FQNEAQ (reference sequence). CDR3 nucleotide sequence: TGTGCCAGCAGCGCGCCGACTAGCGGGGGGGCCGCCTACAATGAGCAGTTCTTC. Amino acids: CASSAPTSGGAAYNEQFF. The full variable domain, rest sourced from reference TRBV7-9 and TRBJ2-1, is DTGVSQNPRHKITKRGQNVTFRCDPISEHNRLYWYRQTLGQGPEFLTYFQNEAQLEKSRLLSDRFSAERPKGSFSTLEIQRTEQGDSAMYLCASSAPTSGGAAYNEQFFGPGTRLTVL.

The rearrangement uses TRBV19 and TRBJ2-3; weak D call: TRBD2 (6 bases). The length of the CDR3 is 14 residues. Germline V gene data show CDR1 as LNHDA and CDR2 as SQIVND (reference sequence). With 0 bases removed from V and 4 bases from J, the gap between germline ends came to 8 bases. As DNA, the CDR3 is TGTGCCAGTAGTATAGATGGGACTTCAGATACGCAGTATTTT. Translation gives CASSIDGTSDTQYF.